The clone carrying this T cell receptor beta chain appeared a single time. Authors' data handling: Reference gene primer amplification gave estimated nucleated cell counts. Repertoires were generated with immunoSEQ multiplex PCR, while TCRdb's copy carries only in-frame clones and drops some. V and J calls and clone size are given by that table; D and trimming were obtained from the DNA. The table includes around 250,000 clones, 86% detected once. Trimming took 6 bases from V and 9 from J, leaving 12 bases between them. The CDR3 totals 12 residues. The germline CDR1 and CDR2 sequences are SNHLY and FYNNEI. The sample comes from a study of blood T cell repertoires in COVID-19. Study background: The United States, Italy and Spain supplied acute and convalescent COVID-19 samples.

The TCR comes from a man aged 35 to 55 with active or convalescent COVID-19. Sequencing was performed on peripheral blood. V is TRBV2 and J is TRBJ2-1; D remains unclear. Here the CDR3 DNA reads TGTGCCAGCAGAGACGTGGGCACTGAGCAGTTCTTC. This sequence encodes CASRDVGTEQFF. The full variable domain, completed using reference TRBV2 and TRBJ2-1, is EPEVTQTPSHQVTQMGQEVILRCVPISNHLYFYWYRQILGQKVEFLVSFYNNEISEKSEIFDDQFSVERPDGSNFTLKIRSTKLEDSAMYFCASRDVGTEQFFGPGTRLTVL.